This T cell receptor beta chain was documented in a study of T cell repertoires in cytomegalovirus infection. This clonotype was picked up a small number of times. Its antigen is unknown. Via MiXCR, TCRdb re-called the reads, giving one row per CDR3 protein. The sample yields around 71,000 distinct CDR3 sequences, roughly 22% seen once. The CDR3 consists of 13 residues. The V end was cut by 2 bases, the J end by 4 bases, with 6 bases between. The germline CDR1 and CDR2 sequences are SGHTA and FQGNSA. This receptor was obtained from a human donor in good health (CMV status not recorded). Some clones in this sample may be carry-over from other donors' samples. V usage is TRBV7-2 and J usage is TRBJ2-1; the D gene is possibly TRBD1 (6 bases). Sequencing was performed on CD8+ T cells from cultured PBMCs, taken from culture after CMV antigen stimulation. CDR3 nucleotides: TGTGCCAGCAGCTTAAGGGGGTACAATGAGCAGTTCTTC. It specifies CASSLRGYNEQFF.